What follows are 2 T cell receptor beta chains derived from one specimen sequenced in a study of cytomegalovirus exposure and HLA in healthy donors. Produced via immunoSEQ multiplex PCR; TCRdb's table is partial and in-frame only. The sample yields approximately 220,000 clones, approximately 90% seen once. The sequenced sample was PBMCs. All receptors come from a young man in good health and CMV-seronegative.

The rearrangement joins TRBV7-2 to TRBJ2-5; D gene uncertain. Trimming took off 3 bases at V and 3 bases at J, with 17 bases between the two ends. This CDR3 comprises 16 residues. Germline-derived CDR1 and CDR2 are SGHTA and FQGNSA. The CDR3 DNA reads as TGTGCCAGCAGCTTTAGTCTAGTCGCCCACGAAGAGACCCAGTACTTC. Amino acids: CASSFSLVAHEETQYF.

V usage is TRBV6-5 and J usage is TRBJ1-6; 7 positions match TRBD1. Germline V gives CDR1 MNHEY, CDR2 SVGAGI. V lost 2 bases to trimming and J lost 7 bases; unmatched junction nucleotides: 2. This CDR3 spans 14 amino acids. CDR3 loop: CASSYGTENSPLHF. The CDR3 DNA reads TGTGCCAGCAGTTACGGGACAGAGAATTCACCCCTCCACTTT.